One and the same sample provided the 21 T cell receptor beta chains below, sequenced in a study of cytomegalovirus exposure and HLA in healthy donors (dated by TCRdb to the late 2010s). The library relied on the immunoSEQ multiplex PCR assay. A mixture of 60 forward primers for TCR Vbeta segments and 13 reverse primers for TCR Jbeta segments was used in the multiplex PCR. TCRdb carries this immuneACCESS record with in-frame sequences only. Its versions omit some clonotypes, under half of them owing to an unresolved V gene in the studies checked, with the rest unexplained. Across this sample there are about 140,000 clones, with roughly 75% seen only once. 3.3% of the sample comes from the top ten. Material for sequencing was PBMCs. These receptors all stem from a middle-aged man in good health and CMV-seronegative.

V and J are TRBV2 and TRBJ1-2; D gene ambiguous. The germline V and J ends were trimmed by 4 bases and 11 bases, with 8 bases remaining between them. Looked up from germline, CDR1 is SNHLY and CDR2 is FYNNEI. The CDR3 runs to 10 residues. The CDR3 region has the DNA TGTGCCAGCAGTGTTCGAGGGTACACCTTC. It codes for CASSVRGYTF. The variable domain in full, with the rest retrieved from reference TRBV2 and TRBJ1-2, is EPEVTQTPSHQVTQMGQEVILRCVPISNHLYFYWYRQILGQKVEFLVSFYNNEISEKSEIFDDQFSVERPDGSNFTLKIRSTKLEDSAMYFCASSVRGYTFGSGTRLTVV.

The chain uses TRBV7-9 and TRBJ2-3, with unresolved D. V lost 6 bases and J lost 1, with 8 bases in between. The CDR3 consists of 13 residues. Germline V CDR1 and CDR2: SEHNR, FQNEAQ (reference sequence). The CDR3 region is CASSSRGTDTQYF. The CDR3 DNA sequence: TGTGCCAGCAGTTCCCGTGGCACAGATACGCAGTATTTT. The full variable domain, with the rest looked up from reference TRBV7-9 and TRBJ2-3, is DTGVSQNPRHKITKRGQNVTFRCDPISEHNRLYWYRQTLGQGPEFLTYFQNEAQLEKSRLLSDRFSAERPKGSFSTLEIQRTEQGDSAMYLCASSSRGTDTQYFGPGTRLTVL.

The chain has TRBV6-5 and TRBJ2-5, with a tentative D call TRBD1 (6 bases). CDR3 size: 15 residues. Between the trimmed V and J ends, which lost 0 bases and 8 bases, there was a span of 16 bases. The germline V gene has CDR1 MNHEY and CDR2 SVGAGI. The CDR3 loop is CASSYSFTGQGTQYF. The CDR3 region has the DNA TGTGCCAGCAGTTACTCTTTCACAGGGCAAGGTACCCAGTACTTC.

This clone has only a few counts. The chain uses TRBV6-1 and TRBJ2-3; 8 bases are a match to TRBD2. Germline CDR1 and CDR2: MNHNS and SASEGT. The CDR3 totals 14 residues. V dropped 8 bases and J dropped 6; count of bases not matched to a gene: 10. CDR3 nucleotide sequence: TGTGCCAGCGAGAAGGTAGCGGGGAGTGATACGCAGTATTTT. It codes for CASEKVAGSDTQYF.

In regard to this clone: Distinct nucleotide sequences in the sample also encode this CDR3. The chain joins TRBV27 to TRBJ2-7, with D perhaps TRBD1 (5 bases). The CDR3 totals 13 residues. The V end lost 2 bases, the J end lost 2 bases, and 7 bases lay between the germline ends. The germline gives CDR1 MNHEY, CDR2 SMNVEV (reference sequence). The CDR3 loop reads CASSLQGTYEQYF. The CDR3 region has the DNA TGTGCCAGCAGTTTACAGGGCACCTACGAGCAGTACTTC.

The chain is built from TRBV19 and TRBJ1-1; 10 bases agree with TRBD1. With V trimmed by 6 bases and J by 1 base, 5 bases remained unmatched. Germline V gene lookup returns CDR1 LNHDA and CDR2 SQIVND (reference sequence). This CDR3 comprises 15 residues. The CDR3 nucleotides are TGTGCCAGTAGGCGACAGGGGGCGGCGAACACTGAAGCTTTCTTT. Its protein is CASRRQGAANTEAFF.

The chain employs TRBV28 and TRBJ1-5, with 8 nucleotides matching TRBD1. The J segment lost 0 bases and the V segment lost 7 bases, leaving 8 bases of the junction unmatched. This CDR3 has 16 residues. CDR1 is MDHEN and CDR2 is SYDVKM in the germline V gene. CDR3 residues: CASNRRQGFSNQPQHF. As DNA, the CDR3 is TGTGCCAGCAACAGAAGACAGGGGTTTAGCAATCAGCCCCAGCATTTT.

The chain recombines TRBV11-2 with TRBJ1-1; 8 bases are a match to TRBD1. CDR1 is SGHAT and CDR2 is FQNNGV in the germline V gene. V trimming: 0 bases; J trimming: 7 bases; junction bases outside the gene matches: 4. The CDR3 spans 14 residues. The CDR3 loop reads CASSLDRQGREAFF. The CDR3, as DNA: TGTGCCAGCAGCTTAGATCGACAGGGGCGTGAAGCTTTCTTT.

This sequence joins TRBV5-4 and TRBJ1-1; 12 nucleotides match TRBD1. This CDR3 has 13 residues. V dropped 5 bases and J dropped 10; count of bases not matched to a gene: 6. Germline CDR1 and CDR2: SGHNT and YYREEE (reference sequence). The CDR3 here is CASRGQGAGSAFF. CDR3 nucleotide sequence: TGTGCCAGCAGGGGACAGGGGGCAGGATCAGCTTTCTTT.

This clone was seen only a few times. V usage is TRBV7-6 and J usage is TRBJ2-7, with 11 bases identical to TRBD2. V lost 5 bases, J lost 4 bases, and 10 bases stayed unmatched. The germline V gene has CDR1 SGHVS and CDR2 FNYEAQ. The CDR3 spans 16 residues. Written as DNA, the CDR3 is TGTGCCAGCAGCCCCCAGACTAGCGGGATATCTTACGAGCAGTACTTC. Residues: CASSPQTSGISYEQYF.

The chain has TRBV6-1 and TRBJ1-2, with D unclear. The germline V gene encodes CDR1 MNHNS and CDR2 SASEGT. Trimming removed 1 base from V and 4 bases from J, with 10 bases in between. The CDR3 runs to 14 residues. The CDR3 reads CASSEVARIYGYTF. The CDR3 region has the DNA TGTGCCAGCAGTGAAGTAGCCCGGATCTATGGCTACACCTTC.

The chain employs TRBV4-3 and TRBJ2-2; D call uncertain. Germline CDR1 reads LGHNA; CDR2 reads YSLEER. The ends were cut back, 1 base at V and 4 bases at J, with 7 bases in the middle. The CDR3 has 14 residues. As DNA, the CDR3 is TGCGCCAGCAGCCAAGCCCGACTCACCGGGGAGCTGTTTTTT. Its translation: CASSQARLTGELFF.

V is TRBV4-1 and J is TRBJ2-7, with D possibly TRBD1 on 5 matching bases. Trimming took off 2 bases at V and 2 bases at J, with 16 bases between the two ends. Germline V gives CDR1 MGHRA, CDR2 YSYEKL. The CDR3 extends over 16 amino acids. CDR3 in amino acids: CASSQPSGVGPYEQYF. In nucleotides, the CDR3 is TGCGCCAGCAGCCAACCCAGTGGGGTGGGGCCCTACGAGCAGTACTTC.

The V gene is TRBV4-3, the J gene TRBJ1-6; a possible D gene is TRBD1 (5 bases). Trimming removed 4 bases from V and 4 bases from J, with 17 bases in between. This CDR3 region has 17 residues. Looked up from germline, CDR1 is LGHNA and CDR2 is YSLEER. CDR3: CASSPSRAGQYNSPLHF. The CDR3 nucleotides read TGCGCCAGCAGCCCTTCCCGGGCAGGGCAATATAATTCACCCCTCCACTTT.

DNA for the CDR3: TGTGCCAGCAGCCGTTCCGGGACAGCCTACGAGCAGTACTTC. As protein: CASSRSGTAYEQYF. The V call is TRBV6-5, the J call TRBJ2-7; 7 bases agree with TRBD1. Germline loops: CDR1 MNHEY, CDR2 SVGAGI. The CDR3 length is 14 residues. Trimming at V came to 6 bases and at J to 2 bases, leaving 7 bases not matched to a gene.

The chain links TRBV7-2 to TRBJ2-6; D is ambiguous. The CDR3 runs 15 residues. Germline V gives CDR1 SGHTA, CDR2 FQGNSA. Between the trimmed V and J ends, which lost 1 base and 0 bases, there was a span of 4 bases. The CDR3 region has the DNA TGTGCCAGCAGCTTAGGGAGCTCTGGGGCCAACGTCCTGACTTTC. The encoded protein is CASSLGSSGANVLTF.

The gene calls are TRBV9 and TRBJ2-6; 9 nucleotides agree with TRBD2. V dropped 0 bases and J dropped 0; count of bases not matched to a gene: 7. Germline loops: CDR1 SGDLS, CDR2 YYNGEE. CDR3 length equals 19 residues. The CDR3 spells CASSVGVRTSVSGANVLTF. Here the CDR3 DNA reads TGTGCCAGCAGCGTAGGGGTCCGGACTAGCGTCTCTGGGGCCAACGTCCTGACTTTC.

As for this clone: Germline is not matched at one junction end, which may reflect a read error. The rearrangement links TRBV7-9 to TRBJ1-1; D gene ambiguous. The CDR3 covers 12 residues. CDR1 SEHNR and CDR2 FQNEAQ come from the germline V gene (reference sequence). CDR3 sequence (DNA): TGTTCCAGCAGCTTAGCCGACACTGAAGCTTTCTTT. It codes for CSSSLADTEAFF.

The chain carries TRBV27 and TRBJ1-2, with no clear D. The V gene's germline CDR1 is MNHEY and CDR2 SMNVEV (reference sequence). The CDR3 covers 14 residues. V lost 10 bases and J 5 bases, leaving 20 bases between the germline ends. This chain's CDR3 is CATLTRASGYGYTF. Here the CDR3 DNA reads TGTGCCACCCTTACTAGGGCCTCCGGGTATGGCTACACCTTC.

This clone came up a few times. The V gene is TRBV11-2, the J gene TRBJ1-2, with TRBD1 identical over 7 bases. V lost 5 bases and J lost 2; bases outside the gene matches: 5. The CDR3 consists of 14 residues. Germline V gene data show CDR1 as SGHAT and CDR2 as FQNNGV. The CDR3 spells CASSNTGVNYGYTF. DNA for the CDR3: TGTGCCAGCAGCAATACAGGGGTAAACTATGGCTACACCTTC.

This clone came up a few times. The chain is built from TRBV6-5 and TRBJ1-4; 10 positions agree with TRBD1. V trimming: 0 bases; J trimming: 11 bases; junction bases outside the gene matches: 3. The CDR3 totals 14 residues. CDR1 and CDR2 (germline): MNHEY, SVGAGI. The CDR3 DNA is TGTGCCAGCAGTTACTCGACAGGGGGCCAGAAACTGTTTTTT. The encoded protein is CASSYSTGGQKLFF.